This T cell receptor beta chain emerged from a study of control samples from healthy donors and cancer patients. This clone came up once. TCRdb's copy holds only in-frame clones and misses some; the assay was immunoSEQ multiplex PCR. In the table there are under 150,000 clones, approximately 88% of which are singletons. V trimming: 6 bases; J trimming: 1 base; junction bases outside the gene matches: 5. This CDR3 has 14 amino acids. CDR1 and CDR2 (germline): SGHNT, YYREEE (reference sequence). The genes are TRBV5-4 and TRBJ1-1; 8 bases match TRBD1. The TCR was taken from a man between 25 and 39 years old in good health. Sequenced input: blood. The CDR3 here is CASIPDRANTEAFF. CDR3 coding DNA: TGTGCCAGCATCCCGGACAGGGCGAACACTGAAGCTTTCTTT.